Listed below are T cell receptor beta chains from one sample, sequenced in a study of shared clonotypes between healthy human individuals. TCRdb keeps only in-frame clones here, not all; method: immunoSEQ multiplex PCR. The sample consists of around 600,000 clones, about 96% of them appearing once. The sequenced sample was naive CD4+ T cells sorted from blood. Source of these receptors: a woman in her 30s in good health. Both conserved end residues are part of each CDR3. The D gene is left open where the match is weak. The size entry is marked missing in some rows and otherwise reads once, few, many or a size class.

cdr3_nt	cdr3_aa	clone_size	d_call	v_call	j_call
TGCGCCAGCAGCCAAGGGCAGTTAATAGTACGGAATGAAAAACTGTTTTTT	CASSQGQLIVRNEKLFF	.	.	TRBV4-1	TRBJ1-4
TGTGCCAGCAGCCTTGTTGGGCTACGGGAGGGCCCAGATACGCAGTATTTT	CASSLVGLREGPDTQYF	.	TRBD2	TRBV11-2	TRBJ2-3
TGCGCCAGCAGCCCCTCGCCCGGAAGGGGGCCGGGGACCGGGGAGCTGTTTTTT	CASSPSPGRGPGTGELFF	once	TRBD1	TRBV4-1	TRBJ2-2
TGTGCCAGCCCCGACCGGGAAGTCGGCACCGGGGAGCTGTTTTTT	CASPDREVGTGELFF	.	.	TRBV6-1	TRBJ2-2
TGTGCCAGCAGCCAGGGGCCACCGGGACAGGGCTCGGAGCAGTACTTC	CASSQGPPGQGSEQYF	.	TRBD1	TRBV4-2	TRBJ2-7
TGCGCCAGCAGCCCACAGTTCCGGGGTGGCACTGAAGCTTTCTTT	CASSPQFRGGTEAFF	.	.	TRBV5-1	TRBJ1-1
TGTGCCACTCGGGACAGGGCCCACGAGCAGTACTTC	CATRDRAHEQYF	.	TRBD1	TRBV28	TRBJ2-7
TGTGCCAGCAGCCAAGTAGCGGATGAAAAACTGTTTTTT	CASSQVADEKLFF	.	.	TRBV14	TRBJ1-4
TGTGCCAGCAGCTTAAGGGCCCGCCGGGAAACTAATGAAAAACTGTTTTTT	CASSLRARRETNEKLFF	.	.	TRBV7-2	TRBJ1-4
TGTGCCAGCAGCTTGGTTGGGGCTTCTAATGAAAAACTGTTTTTT	CASSLVGASNEKLFF	.	.	TRBV5-5	TRBJ1-4
TGTGCCAGCAGCCCCGGGACTAGCGGGAGCCACAATGAGCAGTTCTTC	CASSPGTSGSHNEQFF	once	TRBD2	TRBV7-3	TRBJ2-1
TGTGCCAGCAGCTCCTCCCACCAGGGCGGAAAACTGTTTTTT	CASSSSHQGGKLFF	.	.	TRBV7-9	TRBJ1-4
TGCGCCAGCAGCCTCTTGTCGGGAGGGTCCTACGAGCAGTACTTC	CASSLLSGGSYEQYF	.	TRBD2	TRBV5-1	TRBJ2-7
TGTGCCAGCATCTACCAGGGGCGGGGGGAGCTGTTTTTT	CASIYQGRGELFF	.	.	TRBV6-1	TRBJ2-2
TGCGCCAGCAGCGGGCGCCCCTCTGTAGTACCCTCCCCCTCCTACAATGAGCAGTTCTTC	CASSGRPSVVPSPSYNEQFF	.	.	TRBV4-1	TRBJ2-1
TGTGCCAGCAGGCCAGCGGGAGTTCCTTACAATGAGCAGTTCTTC	CASRPAGVPYNEQFF	.	TRBD2	TRBV28	TRBJ2-1
TGTGCCAGCGCCTTTCCCCCGAAAAGGACTCCCCAAGAGACCCAGTACTTC	CASAFPPKRTPQETQYF	.	.	TRBV28	TRBJ2-5
TGTGCCAGCAAGGTACACAGAAATAGCAATCAGCCCCAGCATTTT	CASKVHRNSNQPQHF	.	.	TRBV6-5	TRBJ1-5
TGTGCCAGCAGCTTGGGAATCCTACAGGGTCGAGATGAGCAGTTCTTC	CASSLGILQGRDEQFF	.	.	TRBV5-6	TRBJ2-1
TGTGCCAGCAGTTTGGACAGCACTAGCAATCAGCCCCAGCATTTT	CASSLDSTSNQPQHF	.	.	TRBV28	TRBJ1-5
TGTGCCAGCAGGGTACTAGGGAACACCGGGGAGCTGTTTTTT	CASRVLGNTGELFF	.	.	TRBV2	TRBJ2-2
TGTGCCAGCAGCCAGGGTGGGACAACTATTTACGAGCAGTACTTC	CASSQGGTTIYEQYF	.	.	TRBV28	TRBJ2-7
TGTGCCAGCAGCCATAGGACCCCTACCCAGTACTTC	CASSHRTPTQYF	.	.	TRBV13	TRBJ2-5
TGTGCCAGCTCACCAGGGGCCTCTGGAAACACCATATATTTT	CASSPGASGNTIYF	.	.	TRBV18	TRBJ1-3
TGTGCCAGCAGCTTAGTCCCCCTTCGGGAGGGATACAATGAGCAGTTCTTC	CASSLVPLREGYNEQFF	.	TRBD2	TRBV7-9	TRBJ2-1
TGTGCCAGCAGTGAATTGGGTCAGGGGGCCTACGAGCAGTACTTC	CASSELGQGAYEQYF	.	TRBD1	TRBV6-1	TRBJ2-7
TGTGCCATCAGTGAAGGTGGCAGGGCGATGACCTATGGCAATCAGCCCCAGCATTTT	CAISEGGRAMTYGNQPQHF	.	.	TRBV10-3	TRBJ1-5
TGTGCCACCAGCACTCGAGCGGTTAATGAGCAGTTCTTC	CATSTRAVNEQFF	.	.	TRBV15	TRBJ2-1
TGTGCCAGTAGTCCCGGTCGTACGGGGACCGGGGAGCTGTTTTTT	CASSPGRTGTGELFF	.	.	TRBV19	TRBJ2-2
TGTGCCACCAGCAGTCAAAGGGGGGCTGAAGCTTTCTTT	CATSSQRGAEAFF	once	.	TRBV15	TRBJ1-1
TGTGCCAGCAGCGACTACTTGGGGGTGAATGAAAAACTGTTTTTT	CASSDYLGVNEKLFF	.	.	TRBV7-9	TRBJ1-4
TGCGCCAGCAGCTTAGCGGGAGACCGGGATGAGCAGTTCTTC	CASSLAGDRDEQFF	once	TRBD2	TRBV5-1	TRBJ2-1
TGTGCCAGCAGCTCGTACAGGGAGCGTAGCGGGAGTAAATCCTACAATGAGCAGTTCTTC	CASSSYRERSGSKSYNEQFF	once	TRBD2	TRBV7-6	TRBJ2-1
TGTGCCAGCAGCCGAGGGGGGGACTATGGCTACACCTTC	CASSRGGDYGYTF	.	.	TRBV28	TRBJ1-2
TGCGCCAGCAGCCACAATTGGGACACTGAAGCTTTCTTT	CASSHNWDTEAFF	few	.	TRBV10-1	TRBJ1-1
TGTGCCAGCAGCTTGGAGGCGGGGAGGGCCTACAATGAGCAGTTCTTC	CASSLEAGRAYNEQFF	.	TRBD2	TRBV5-4	TRBJ2-1
TGTGCCAGCAGCCAGAGCGTGGGCACCGGGGAGCTGTTTTTT	CASSQSVGTGELFF	.	.	TRBV7-2	TRBJ2-2
TGTGCCAGCACCCAGCGCCCGACTAGCGGGAGGGGAAGCACAGATACGCAGTATTTT	CASTQRPTSGRGSTDTQYF	.	TRBD2	TRBV7-6	TRBJ2-3
TGTGCCATCAGTGAGAAGGCGAATTTAGCTTTCTTT	CAISEKANLAFF	.	.	TRBV10-3	TRBJ1-1
TGTGCCAGCAGTGAATTAGGACTAGTCACTGAGCAGTTCTTC	CASSELGLVTEQFF	.	TRBD2	TRBV6-1	TRBJ2-1
TGTGCCAGCCTTGAGAGTTATGGCTACACCTTC	CASLESYGYTF	.	.	TRBV28	TRBJ1-2
TGTGCCAGCAGTTTGGTACAGAAATCCTACGAGCAGTACTTC	CASSLVQKSYEQYF	.	.	TRBV28	TRBJ2-7
TGTGCCAGCAGACTAGCGGGAGGGCCACCTCATGAGCAGTTCTTC	CASRLAGGPPHEQFF	.	TRBD2	TRBV5-4	TRBJ2-1
TGTGCCAGTAGTATGGGAAACATGAACACTGAAGCTTTCTTT	CASSMGNMNTEAFF	.	.	TRBV19	TRBJ1-1
TGTGCCAGCAGCCAGACAGTGACTGAAGCTTTCTTT	CASSQTVTEAFF	.	.	TRBV11-1	TRBJ1-1
TGTGCCAGCACGCGAGGGGGATACAATGAGCAGTTCTTC	CASTRGGYNEQFF	.	.	TRBV6-5	TRBJ2-1
TGTGCCAGCAGCGACAGGGGTGGTAATGAAAAACTGTTTTTT	CASSDRGGNEKLFF	.	TRBD1	TRBV25-1	TRBJ1-4
TGTGCCAGCAGCGTTCGGGTAACCACCGGGGAGCTGTTTTTT	CASSVRVTTGELFF	.	.	TRBV9	TRBJ2-2
TGTGCCAGCAGCCAAGAGGAGCAGCGGATATCCTACAATGAGCAGTTCTTC	CASSQEEQRISYNEQFF	.	.	TRBV4-2	TRBJ2-1